The rows below give T cell receptor beta chains drawn from one sample of a study of shared clonotypes between healthy human individuals. TCRdb's table, derived via immunoSEQ multiplex PCR, lists solely in-frame clones and lacks some. This table holds around 700,000 clones, about 80% found once. The specimen sequenced was memory CD4+ T cells sorted from blood. These TCRs come from a woman under 40 in good health. The conserved cysteine and the conserved F or W are not part of the CDR3 here. Clone size is stated in some rows and not others, as once, few, many or a class when expanded.

v_call: TRBV18; j_call: TRBJ1-2; clone_size: many; cdr3_aa: ASSGAPAGIYGYT
v_call: TRBV7-9; j_call: TRBJ1-1; clone_size: .; cdr3_aa: AIPTGILNTEAF
v_call: TRBV7-2; j_call: TRBJ1-5; clone_size: .; cdr3_aa: ASSPRGGRGQPQH
v_call: TRBV7-2; j_call: TRBJ2-5; clone_size: .; cdr3_aa: ASSSGTGPGQETQY
v_call: TRBV27; j_call: TRBJ2-1; clone_size: .; cdr3_aa: ASTTVPYNEQF
v_call: TRBV6-1; j_call: TRBJ1-2; clone_size: many; cdr3_aa: ASSEMGQYRGYT
v_call: TRBV28; j_call: TRBJ2-1; clone_size: .; cdr3_aa: ASSRSYNEQF
v_call: TRBV5-1; j_call: TRBJ2-3; clone_size: .; cdr3_aa: ASSLVNGPSTDTQY
v_call: TRBV5-4; j_call: TRBJ1-2; clone_size: .; cdr3_aa: ASSRRETGVGYT
v_call: TRBV27; j_call: .; clone_size: .; cdr3_aa: ASKGGTGYEQY
v_call: TRBV19; j_call: TRBJ2-6; clone_size: .; cdr3_aa: ASSDLTALAANVLT
v_call: TRBV27; j_call: TRBJ2-1; clone_size: .; cdr3_aa: ASRGTGRDEQF
v_call: TRBV5-1; j_call: TRBJ1-2; clone_size: .; cdr3_aa: ASSLVPGEGGYT
v_call: TRBV19; j_call: TRBJ1-5; clone_size: few; cdr3_aa: ASSYQLNQPQH
v_call: TRBV30; j_call: TRBJ2-1; clone_size: few; cdr3_aa: AWSVLGLAGVSGSYNEQF
v_call: TRBV7-3; j_call: TRBJ2-1; clone_size: once; cdr3_aa: ASSLGWGRNEQF
v_call: TRBV19; j_call: TRBJ1-5; clone_size: .; cdr3_aa: ASRRDEGNQPQH
v_call: TRBV5-6; j_call: TRBJ1-1; clone_size: .; cdr3_aa: ASSLRGLKAF
v_call: TRBV5-1; j_call: TRBJ2-5; clone_size: once; cdr3_aa: ASSFAKGRETQY
v_call: TRBV28; j_call: TRBJ2-3; clone_size: .; cdr3_aa: ASSFRSGTDTQY
v_call: TRBV7-9; j_call: TRBJ2-6; clone_size: .; cdr3_aa: ASSTRLGDRPFGANVLT
v_call: TRBV10-1; j_call: TRBJ2-1; clone_size: once; cdr3_aa: ASSAPTLDEQF
v_call: TRBV6-5; j_call: TRBJ1-2; clone_size: .; cdr3_aa: ASSYRGLYT
v_call: TRBV6-5; j_call: .; clone_size: .; cdr3_aa: ASRLRQSSYEQY
v_call: TRBV18; j_call: TRBJ2-1; clone_size: .; cdr3_aa: ASSPPPLGYEQF
v_call: TRBV21-1; j_call: TRBJ2-5; clone_size: few; cdr3_aa: ASSKGQQETQY
v_call: TRBV6-1; j_call: TRBJ1-5; clone_size: .; cdr3_aa: ASSEMVEPQH
v_call: TRBV18; j_call: TRBJ2-7; clone_size: .; cdr3_aa: ASSPTAFSYEQY
v_call: TRBV6-1; j_call: TRBJ2-1; clone_size: .; cdr3_aa: ASRRTSADEQF